This passage covers 30 T cell receptor beta chains from one sample sequenced in a study of Ad26.COV2.S vaccination and SARS-CoV-2 variants. Produced via immunoSEQ multiplex PCR; TCRdb's table is partial and in-frame only. Seen here are more than 300,000 clones, roughly 91% observed once, and the top ten hold approximately 5%. This sample's treatment: around 19 received Ad26.COV2.S at low or high dose, single or two shots; several received placebo; per-sample allocation not given. Day 63 after the first vaccine or placebo injection was the time point for sampling. The sample in question was peripheral blood, obtained in a trial of Ad26.COV2.S vaccine versus placebo. Source of these receptors: a person between 18 and 59 years old who received the Ad26.COV2.S COVID-19 vaccine or a placebo.

This clone showed up just once. The V gene is TRBV27, the J gene TRBJ2-7, with D possibly being TRBD1 (5 bases). This CDR3 has 17 amino acids. Germline V gene sequence: CDR1 MNHEY, CDR2 SMNVEV (reference sequence). V lost 3 bases, J lost 3 bases, and 21 bases lay in between. The CDR3: CASSFRVMKGIIYEQYF. CDR3 sequence (DNA): TGTGCCAGCAGTTTTAGGGTTATGAAGGGGATAATCTACGAGCAGTACTTC.

Concerning this clone: This sample also contains other DNA sequences that code for the same CDR3. The rearrangement links TRBV27 to TRBJ1-5; maybe TRBD1 (5 bases). Trimming stripped 5 bases from V and 1 base from J, with 12 bases between. Germline assignment: CDR1 MNHEY and CDR2 SMNVEV (reference sequence). The CDR3 sequence is 15 residues long. CDR3 loop: CASSPSGGSNQPQHF. The CDR3 DNA follows: TGTGCCAGCAGTCCCTCGGGGGGGAGCAATCAGCCCCAGCATTTT.

This chain joins TRBV19 and TRBJ1-5; D perhaps matches TRBD1 (5 bases). This CDR3 contains 15 residues. The V end lost 4 bases, the J end lost 0 bases, and 10 bases lay between the germline ends. Germline CDR1 and CDR2: LNHDA and SQIVND (reference sequence). The CDR3 DNA reads as TGTGCCAGTAGTAGAACAGGAGGTAGCAATCAGCCCCAGCATTTT. It yields the protein CASSRTGGSNQPQHF.

The J gene is TRBJ2-3, the V gene TRBV5-1, with D unclear. V was clipped by 0 bases and J by 4 bases, with 12 bases between them. This CDR3 is built from 15 residues. Germline V gene sequence: CDR1 SGHRS, CDR2 YFSETQ. CDR3 nucleotides: TGCGCCAGCAGCTTGGACGGGTCGGCCCCAGATACGCAGTATTTT. It is translated as CASSLDGSAPDTQYF.

The chain links TRBV5-1 to TRBJ2-5, with 8 bases matching TRBD1. Trimming cost V 4 bases and J 5 bases; bases outside gene matches: 7. Germline lookup yields CDR1 SGHRS and CDR2 YFSETQ. This CDR3 has 14 amino acids. CDR3 DNA: TGCGCCAGCAGCGGAGGACAGGGCCACGAGACCCAGTACTTC. Amino acid sequence: CASSGGQGHETQYF.

The chain employs TRBV28 and TRBJ1-5; D is possibly TRBD1 (6 bases). Looked up from germline, CDR1 is MDHEN and CDR2 is SYDVKM. Trimming cost V 3 bases and J 7 bases, with 16 bases left between them. This CDR3 comprises 15 residues. The CDR3 protein is CASSFSAGARQPQHF. CDR3 nucleotides: TGTGCCAGCAGTTTTTCAGCAGGGGCTCGGCAGCCCCAGCATTTT.

The rearrangement links TRBV7-9 to TRBJ2-1; D uncertain. CDR1 and CDR2 (germline): SEHNR, FQNEAQ (reference sequence). CDR3 size: 15 residues. With 5 bases removed from V and 5 bases from J, the gap between germline ends came to 16 bases. The CDR3 DNA reads as TGTGCCAGCAGCCCTACGGGTGGATTGAACAATGAGCAGTTCTTC. It codes for CASSPTGGLNNEQFF.

The rearrangement joins TRBV21-1 to TRBJ1-5. TRBV21-1 is listed as a pseudogene. CDR3 length equals 17 residues. The CDR3 is CASSKLGGLIRDQPQHF. CDR3 in DNA: TGTGCCAGCAGCAAATTGGGCGGTTTGATTAGGGATCAGCCCCAGCATTTT.

This chain connects TRBV18 to TRBJ1-1; TRBD1 matches 7 bases. The germline V gene encodes CDR1 KGHSH and CDR2 LQKENI. There are 14 residues in the CDR3. V lost 3 bases and J lost 3; bases outside the gene matches: 4. The CDR3 DNA reads as TGTGCCAGCTCACCTTTTACAGGGGACACTGAAGCTTTCTTT. Residues: CASSPFTGDTEAFF.

The chain links TRBV6-5 to TRBJ2-7; maybe TRBD1 (6 bases). This CDR3 contains 14 residues. Germline V lookup: CDR1 MNHEY, CDR2 SVGAGI. Trimming cost V 2 bases and J 4 bases, with 12 bases left between them. DNA for the CDR3: TGTGCCAGCAGTTACGACAGGCGTTCATACGAGCAGTACTTC. It is translated as CASSYDRRSYEQYF.

This chain connects TRBV24-1 to TRBJ2-5, with TRBD1 identical over 9 bases. In germline, CDR1 is KGHDR, CDR2 SFDVKD. V lost 3 bases and J lost 5; bases outside the gene matches: 6. This CDR3 has 15 residues. As DNA, the CDR3 is TGTGCCACCAGTGATCAGCGACAGGGGGAGGAGACCCAGTACTTC. Amino acid sequence: CATSDQRQGEETQYF.

The chain has TRBV7-8 and TRBJ1-2; TRBD1 matches 10 bases. CDR3 length equals 14 residues. J gave up 7 bases and V 5 bases, and 7 bases lay outside the gene matches. Germline-derived CDR1 and CDR2 are SGHVS and FQNEAQ. The CDR3 nucleotides are TGTGCCAGCAGCCCCGGACAGGGGGTTGCTGGCTACACCTTC. Residues: CASSPGQGVAGYTF.

This rearrangement joins TRBV7-9 to TRBJ1-2; perhaps TRBD1 as D (5 bases). Germline assignment: CDR1 SEHNR and CDR2 FQNEAQ (reference sequence). This CDR3 is built from 14 residues. V lost 5 bases, J lost 2 bases, and 12 bases lay in between. CDR3 nucleotides: TGTGCCAGCAGCCCCCAAGGACAAAACTATGGCTACACCTTC. Protein sequence: CASSPQGQNYGYTF.

This clone was seen just once. The gene calls are TRBV5-1 and TRBJ1-5, with TRBD1 as a possible D gene (6 bases). The CDR3 length is 15 residues. Looked up from germline, CDR1 is SGHRS and CDR2 is YFSETQ. Trimming took off 3 bases at V and 0 bases at J, with 10 bases between the two ends. The CDR3 here is CASSSTGDSNQPQHF. The CDR3 DNA reads as TGCGCCAGCAGCTCGACAGGAGATAGCAATCAGCCCCAGCATTTT.

The chain links TRBV7-2 to TRBJ1-1; D is perhaps TRBD1 (6 bases). Germline V gene lookup returns CDR1 SGHTA and CDR2 FQGNSA. V lost 3 bases, J lost 10 bases, and 12 bases lay in between. The CDR3 is 12 amino acids. DNA of the CDR3: TGTGCCAGCAGCTTCGGGGGCGCAGGAGCTTTCTTT. Amino acids: CASSFGGAGAFF.

J is TRBJ1-1 and V is TRBV7-9; 8 bases are shared with TRBD1. CDR3 length equals 13 residues. Germline-derived CDR1 and CDR2 are SEHNR and FQNEAQ (reference sequence). V lost 5 bases to trimming and J lost 1 base; unmatched junction nucleotides: 0. This chain's CDR3 is CASSTGGNTEAFF. CDR3 coding DNA: TGTGCCAGCAGCACAGGGGGGAACACTGAAGCTTTCTTT.

In DNA, the CDR3 is TGTGCCAGCAGTCCTGGACAGGGGGGCTACGAGCAGTACTTC. Amino acids: CASSPGQGGYEQYF. This chain joins TRBV27 and TRBJ2-7, with 10 bases aligning to TRBD1. CDR3 length: 14 amino acids. J was trimmed by 3 bases and V by 5 bases; bases with no gene match: 4. Germline values: CDR1 MNHEY, CDR2 SMNVEV (reference sequence).

The rearrangement joins TRBV14 to TRBJ2-7, with D possibly called TRBD1 or TRBD2 (6 bases each). CDR3 length: 15 residues. V gave up 3 bases and J gave up 6 bases, with 18 bases separating them. The germline CDR1 and CDR2 sequences are SGHDN and FVKESK. The CDR3 sequence: CASSQSWGARREQYF. Here the CDR3 DNA reads TGTGCCAGCAGCCAGTCTTGGGGGGCGCGTCGCGAGCAGTACTTC.

A few counts support this clone. The V and J genes are TRBV6-1 and TRBJ2-7; D perhaps matches TRBD1 (6 bases). Trimming left V 4 bases short and J 0 bases short, with 10 bases between. The germline V gene has CDR1 MNHNS and CDR2 SASEGT. This CDR3 contains 14 residues. CDR3 amino acids: CASSAGTFSYEQYF. CDR3 DNA sequence: TGTGCCAGCAGTGCCGGGACATTCTCCTACGAGCAGTACTTC.

Notes on this clone: The same CDR3 can be traced to other DNA sequences in this sample. This chain joins TRBV7-9 and TRBJ2-1, with 11 bases fitting TRBD2. Unmatched junction bases numbered 3, after V lost 5 bases and J lost 0 bases. This CDR3 is 16 amino acids long. Germline V CDR1 and CDR2: SEHNR, FQNEAQ (reference sequence). The CDR3 region has the DNA TGTGCCAGCAGCCCAACTAGCGGGAGCTCCTACAATGAGCAGTTCTTC. Its translation: CASSPTSGSSYNEQFF.

The genes are TRBV7-9 and TRBJ2-7; 7 bases map to TRBD1. CDR3 length: 17 residues. Germline CDR1 reads SEHNR; CDR2 reads FQNEAQ (reference sequence). V shed 1 base and J 3 bases; nucleotides not matched to a gene: 12. CDR3 DNA: TGTGCCAGCAGCTTAGGGGAGTGGGACAGTATACACTACGAGCAGTACTTC. Encoded protein: CASSLGEWDSIHYEQYF.

Only one count was recorded for this clone. V and J are TRBV6-6 and TRBJ1-1; the D is unclear. Germline V gene sequence: CDR1 MNHNY, CDR2 SVGAGI (reference sequence). V was clipped by 7 bases and J by 1 base, with 4 bases between them. This CDR3 region has 11 residues. The CDR3 loop reads CASKANTEAFF. In DNA, the CDR3 is TGTGCCAGCAAGGCGAACACTGAAGCTTTCTTT.

V is TRBV30 and J is TRBJ2-7; the D is unclear. CDR3 size: 14 residues. V shed 0 bases and J shed 0 bases, with 9 bases lying between them. Germline CDR1 GTSNPN, CDR2 SVGIG (reference sequence). The CDR3 nucleotides read TGTGCCTGGAGTGTAAAATCGATCTCCTACGAGCAGTACTTC. Protein product: CAWSVKSISYEQYF. Filled out from reference TRBV30 and TRBJ2-7, the complete variable domain reads SQTIHQWPATLVQPVGSPLSLECTVEGTSNPNLYWYRQAAGRGLQLLFYSVGIGQISSEVPQNLSASRPQDRQFILSSKKLLLSDSGFYLCAWSVKSISYEQYFGPGTRLTVT.

This chain joins TRBV18 and TRBJ2-1, with D perhaps assigned TRBD1 or TRBD2 (5 bases each). Germline lookup yields CDR1 KGHSH and CDR2 LQKENI. The CDR3 is 14 amino acids. Trimming took 2 bases from V and 0 from J, leaving 5 bases between them. The DNA for the CDR3 is TGTGCCAGCTCACCAGGGGGCTCCTACAATGAGCAGTTCTTC. Protein product: CASSPGGSYNEQFF.

V is TRBV5-1 and J is TRBJ2-2; D not certain. The CDR3 sequence is 15 residues long. Trimming left V 2 bases short and J 0 bases short, with 8 bases between. The germline CDR1 and CDR2 sequences are SGHRS and YFSETQ. In nucleotides, the CDR3 is TGCGCCAGCAGCTTAAGTATAGCGAACACCGGGGAGCTGTTTTTT. It yields the protein CASSLSIANTGELFF.

This clone was picked up one time. The genes are TRBV6-2 or TRBV6-3 and TRBJ1-6; D unresolved. CDR1 MNHEY and CDR2 SVGEGT come from the germline V gene. This CDR3 has 15 amino acids. V was pared by 2 bases and J by 0 bases, with 5 bases between. DNA for the CDR3: TGTGCCAGCAGTTACGATGGCTCCTATAATTCACCCCTCCACTTT. Its translation: CASSYDGSYNSPLHF.

The chain joins TRBV5-1 to TRBJ1-4; tentatively, D is TRBD1 (5 bases). CDR3 length equals 14 residues. Germline V gene sequence: CDR1 SGHRS, CDR2 YFSETQ. Deletions cut 3 bases from V and 4 bases from J, with 10 bases between. CDR3: CASSSAQDNEKLFF. The CDR3 region has the DNA TGCGCCAGCAGCTCAGCACAGGATAATGAAAAACTGTTTTTT.

The genes are TRBV7-8 and TRBJ1-4, with TRBD1 identical over 7 bases. Germline V gene lookup returns CDR1 SGHVS and CDR2 FQNEAQ. Losses at the gene ends were 1 base for V and 0 bases for J; bases not matched to a gene: 5. The CDR3 spans 17 residues. CDR3 sequence (DNA): TGTGCCAGCAGCTTAGTGAACAGGGGCGCAACTAATGAAAAACTGTTTTTT. Amino acid sequence: CASSLVNRGATNEKLFF.

This chain joins TRBV2 and TRBJ2-7; D might be TRBD2 (6 bases). CDR1 is SNHLY and CDR2 is FYNNEI in the germline V gene. The germline V and J ends were trimmed by 5 bases and 1 base, with 12 bases remaining between them. CDR3 length: 14 amino acids. The CDR3 nucleotides are TGTGCCAGCAGTCCGGGAGAGAGGTCCTACGAGCAGTACTTC. Translation gives CASSPGERSYEQYF.

This clone was recorded many times. The genes are TRBV6-1 and TRBJ1-6; TRBD1 might be the D (6 bases). CDR3 length equals 16 residues. V was shortened by 4 bases and J by 4 bases, with 14 bases between the two germline ends. Germline CDR1 reads MNHNS; CDR2 reads SASEGT. CDR3 in amino acids: CASSVGRGRYNSPLHF. Here the CDR3 DNA reads TGTGCCAGCAGTGTGGGCAGGGGTCGGTATAATTCACCCCTCCACTTT.